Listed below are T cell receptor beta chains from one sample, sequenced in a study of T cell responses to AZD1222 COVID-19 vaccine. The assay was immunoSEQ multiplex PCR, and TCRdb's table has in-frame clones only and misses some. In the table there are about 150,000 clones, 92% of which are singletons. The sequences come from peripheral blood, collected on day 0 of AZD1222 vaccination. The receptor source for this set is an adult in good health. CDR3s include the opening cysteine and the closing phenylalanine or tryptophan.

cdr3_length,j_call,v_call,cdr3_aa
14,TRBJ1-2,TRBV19,CASSTQGGAGGYTF
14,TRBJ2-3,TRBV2,CASIERQPTDTQYF
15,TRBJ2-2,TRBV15,CATSSADREAGELFF
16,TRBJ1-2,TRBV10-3,CAISGPDKTSYYGYTF
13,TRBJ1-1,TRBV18,CASSQGVNTEAFF
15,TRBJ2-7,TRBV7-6,CASSSRLAGESEQYF
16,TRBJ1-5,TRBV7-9,CASSLDRGYSNQPQHF
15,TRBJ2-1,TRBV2,CASSEKWDRVDEQFF
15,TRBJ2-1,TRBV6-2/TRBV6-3,CASSPSRDSYNEQFF
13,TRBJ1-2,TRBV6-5,CASTNDRNYGYTF
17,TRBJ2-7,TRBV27,CASSNPTGEHRSYEQYF
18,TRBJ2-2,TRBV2,CASSVGLAGGLRTGELFF
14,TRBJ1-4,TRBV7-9,CASSSQGLGEKLFF
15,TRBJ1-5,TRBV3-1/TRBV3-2,CASSQAEQGNQPQHF
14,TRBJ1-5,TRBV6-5,CASRGQVRDQPQHF
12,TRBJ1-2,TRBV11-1,CASSLGMGGYTF
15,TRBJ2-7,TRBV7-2,CASSLLGRGSYEQYF
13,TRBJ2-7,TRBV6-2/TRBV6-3,CASTPKEISWQYF
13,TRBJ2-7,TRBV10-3,CAIGGLASYEQYF
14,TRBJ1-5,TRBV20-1,CSASTRSGRQPQHF
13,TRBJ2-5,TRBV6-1,CASSDGQQETQYF
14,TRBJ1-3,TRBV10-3,CAISEGTAGNTIYF
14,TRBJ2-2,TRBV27,CASSIYTNTGELFF
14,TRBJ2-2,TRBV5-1,CASSSGQGTGELFF
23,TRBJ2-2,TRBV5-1,CASSLGYRVSPEGEHGTHGELFF
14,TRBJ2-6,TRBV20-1,CSASSGAGANVLTF
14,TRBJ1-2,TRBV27,CASSLSGINYGYTF